Following are 8 T cell receptor beta chains from one sample sequenced in a study of shared clonotypes between healthy human individuals. Profiling relied on immunoSEQ multiplex PCR, and the TCRdb table lists in-frame clones only, not all of them. Of about 2,200,000 clones listed, 90% to 95% are singletons. As defined, naive CD8 cells were CD45RO-negative and positively selected for CCR7, with terminally differentiated effector memory CD45RA+ cells excluded. Sequenced material: naive CD8+ T cells from PBMCs. These receptor sequences come from a man between 18 and 29 years old in good health. Some clones in this sample may be carry-over from other donors' samples.

V and J are TRBV5-4 and TRBJ1-3; D is uncertain. Germline V CDR1 and CDR2: SGHNT, YYREEE (reference sequence). V lost 0 bases to trimming and J lost 3 bases, with 7 bases between them. The CDR3 has 14 amino acids. Here the CDR3 reads CASSLGNIGNTIYF. The CDR3 nucleotides are TGTGCCAGCAGCTTGGGGAATATTGGAAACACCATATATTTT.

V gene TRBV15 combines with J gene TRBJ2-1; 7 bases align to TRBD2. This CDR3 comprises 16 residues. Germline trimming cut 1 base from V and 7 bases from J; bases unmatched to any gene: 10. Germline assignment: CDR1 LNHNV and CDR2 YYDKDF (reference sequence). The CDR3 nucleotides are TGTGCCACCAGCAGAGGTCCCAGCGGGATTCTTAATGAGCAGTTCTTC. Protein: CATSRGPSGILNEQFF.

This clone appeared once. The chain is built from TRBV11-1 and TRBJ2-7, with 9 bases identical to TRBD2. The germline gives CDR1 SGHAT, CDR2 FQDESV (reference sequence). The CDR3 has 15 residues. Trimming took 1 base from V and 4 from J; bases not matched to a gene: 5. CDR3 residues: CASSLDLAGSYEQYF. The DNA for the CDR3 is TGTGCCAGCAGCTTAGACCTAGCGGGGAGTTACGAGCAGTACTTC.

The V and J genes are TRBV28 and TRBJ2-1; D perhaps matches TRBD2 (6 bases). The V end was cut by 1 base, the J end by 8 bases, with 12 bases between. Germline assignment: CDR1 MDHEN and CDR2 SYDVKM. The CDR3 spans 14 residues. CDR3 loop: CASSLLPSAYEQFF. Here the CDR3 DNA reads TGTGCCAGCAGTTTATTGCCTAGCGCATATGAGCAGTTCTTC.

With regard to this clone: Other nucleotide sequences in the sample specify the same CDR3. V and J are TRBV9 and TRBJ2-7; no clear D gene. V shed 3 bases and J shed 0 bases, with 10 bases lying between them. The CDR3 has 14 amino acids. CDR1 SGDLS and CDR2 YYNGEE come from the germline V gene. The CDR3 nucleotides are TGTGCCAGCAGCGCCGGTGGGCCCTCCTACGAGCAGTACTTC. Amino acid sequence: CASSAGGPSYEQYF.

The chain employs TRBV28 and TRBJ1-3; no clear D. The CDR3 sequence is 15 residues long. The V gene's germline CDR1 is MDHEN and CDR2 SYDVKM. The V and J ends lost 3 bases and 0 bases respectively, with 9 bases between them. The CDR3, as DNA: TGTGCCAGCAGTTTTAGACTGCTCTCTGGAAACACCATATATTTT. It encodes CASSFRLLSGNTIYF.

This chain connects TRBV27 to TRBJ2-4; D remains ambiguous. The CDR3 is made up of 13 amino acids. From germline, CDR1 is MNHEY and CDR2 SMNVEV (reference sequence). The V gene lost 5 bases and the J gene lost 7 bases, with 12 bases spanning the gap. CDR3 residues: CASSLGRTNIQYF. CDR3 bases: TGTGCCAGCAGTCTAGGACGAACCAACATTCAGTACTTC.

V usage is TRBV7-3 and J usage is TRBJ2-1; possibly TRBD1 or TRBD2 for D (5 bases each). V dropped 4 bases and J dropped 10 bases, with 17 bases sitting between them. CDR1 SGHTA and CDR2 FQGTGA come from the germline V gene. The CDR3 length is 14 residues. The CDR3 sequence: CASSSTAGAPEQFF. CDR3 sequence (DNA): TGTGCCAGCAGCTCCACCGCCGGGGCTCCCGAGCAGTTCTTC.